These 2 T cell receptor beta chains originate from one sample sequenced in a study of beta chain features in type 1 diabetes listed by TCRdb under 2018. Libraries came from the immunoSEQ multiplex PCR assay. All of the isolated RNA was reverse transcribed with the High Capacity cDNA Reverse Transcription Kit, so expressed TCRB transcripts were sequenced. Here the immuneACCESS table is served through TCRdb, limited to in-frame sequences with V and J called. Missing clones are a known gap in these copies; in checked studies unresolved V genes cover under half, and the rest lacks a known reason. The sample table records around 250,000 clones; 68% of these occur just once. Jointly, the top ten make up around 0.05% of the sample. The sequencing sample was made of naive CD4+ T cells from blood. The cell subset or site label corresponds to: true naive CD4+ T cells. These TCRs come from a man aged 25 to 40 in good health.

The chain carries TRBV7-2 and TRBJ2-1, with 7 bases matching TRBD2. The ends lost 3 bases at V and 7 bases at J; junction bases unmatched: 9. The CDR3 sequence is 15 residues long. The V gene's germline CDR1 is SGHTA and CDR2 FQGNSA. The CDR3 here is CASSFRRAGWNEQFF. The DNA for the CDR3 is TGTGCCAGCAGCTTCCGCAGAGCGGGGTGGAATGAGCAGTTCTTC.

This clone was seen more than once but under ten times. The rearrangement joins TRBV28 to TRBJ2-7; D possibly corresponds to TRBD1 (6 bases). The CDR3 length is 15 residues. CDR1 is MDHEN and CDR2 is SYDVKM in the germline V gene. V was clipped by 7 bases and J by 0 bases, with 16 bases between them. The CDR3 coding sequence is TGTGCCAGCAAGGAGGACAGACTTAGCTCCTACGAGCAGTACTTC. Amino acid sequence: CASKEDRLSSYEQYF.